This TCR beta chain was recorded in a study of memory CD8 T cells in hepatitis C reinfection. Study in general: Peak reinfection samples were taken 3 to 8 weeks after detection.

Data came from immunoSEQ multiplex PCR; TCRdb stores just in-frame clones and leaves some out. The sample carries under 50,000 clones, roughly 88% recorded once. The sample's time point: peak reinfection, 3 to 8 weeks after reinfection detection. Sorted cells were sequenced directly ex vivo without any in vitro expansion. Total naive CD8 T cells were sorted as viable CD3+ CD8+ CD45RO- cells from a couple of donors. The germline gives CDR1 MNHEY, CDR2 SMNVEV (reference sequence). CDR3 length: 15 amino acids. Trimming stripped 5 bases from V and 3 bases from J, with 16 bases between. Whole-study results and caveats: With roughly five donors, public clonotype conclusions could not be definitive.

As for this clone: Antigen unknown.

This chain joins TRBV27 and TRBJ1-1, with D possibly being TRBD1 (6 bases). The clonotype comes from a man aged 18-30 years with hepatitis C virus infection. Input material: naive CD8+ T cells sorted from blood. The DNA for the CDR3 is TGTGCCAGCAGTGCGCAGAATGGGGGCTACACTGAAGCTTTCTTT. Its translation is CASSAQNGGYTEAFF.